This T cell receptor (beta chain) was identified during a study of neurological immune-mediated disorders. Study results and limitations: The greatest TCR clonal expansion occurred in HTLV-1-associated myelopathy and the least in multiple sclerosis, which fell below healthy controls.

The cDNA was synthesized by 5'RACE incorporating 10-nucleotide random UMIs. Via MiXCR, TCRdb re-called the 5' RACE reads, giving one row per CDR3 protein. Of tens of thousands of distinct CDR3 sequences listed, roughly 15% are singletons. This CDR3 comprises 15 residues. The V segment lost 6 bases and the J segment 4 bases; nucleotides outside the gene matches: 8. Time point indicated: longitudinal time-point 1 (baseline). A note on this clonotype: The antigen is unknown.

The rearrangement links TRBV12-3 or TRBV12-4 to TRBJ1-5, with 8 bases fitting TRBD1. Material for sequencing was PBMCs. This sequence was found in a female donor with HTLV-1-associated myelopathy (HAM/TSP). CDR3 loop: CASSSDRGSNQPQHF. The DNA of the CDR3 is TGTGCCAGCAGCTCCGACAGGGGAAGTAATCAGCCCCAGCATTTT.